This T cell receptor beta chain was identified in a study of blood T cell repertoires in COVID-19. Study summary: T cells, B-cell-depleted T cells, or PBMCs supplied cDNA or gDNA.

Germline CDR1 is LNHDA and CDR2 is SQIVND (reference sequence). With V trimmed by 5 bases and J by 2 bases, 6 bases remained unmatched. The CDR3 extends over 14 amino acids. Profiling relied on immunoSEQ multiplex PCR, and the TCRdb table lists in-frame clones only, not all of them. Among about 180,000 clones listed, about 80% were seen once. Participants came from 20 to 25 US areas, aged about 18 to 95 years. Shortly before study entry, within 2 weeks, exposed participants had met a COVID-19 case. The gene calls are TRBV19 and TRBJ2-7; TRBD1 agrees at 7 bases. Specimen: PBMCs or T cells enriched from blood (not recorded which). The clonotype was recovered from a man in his 60s who had been exposed to COVID-19. CDR3 in amino acids: CASSSATGPYEQYF. In DNA, the CDR3 is TGTGCCAGTAGTTCGGCGACAGGGCCCTACGAGCAGTACTTC.